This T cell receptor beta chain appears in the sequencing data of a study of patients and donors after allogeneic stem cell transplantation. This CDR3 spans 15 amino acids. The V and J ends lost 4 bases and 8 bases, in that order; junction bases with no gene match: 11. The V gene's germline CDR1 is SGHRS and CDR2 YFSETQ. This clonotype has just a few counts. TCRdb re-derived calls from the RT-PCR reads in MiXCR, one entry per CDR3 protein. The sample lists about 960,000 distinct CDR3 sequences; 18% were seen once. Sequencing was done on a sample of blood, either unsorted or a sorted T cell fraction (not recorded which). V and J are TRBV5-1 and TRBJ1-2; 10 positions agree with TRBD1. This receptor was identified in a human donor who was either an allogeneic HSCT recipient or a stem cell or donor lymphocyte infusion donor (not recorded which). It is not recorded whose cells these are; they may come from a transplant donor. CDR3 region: CASSHKEDRGSGYTF. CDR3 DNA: TGCGCCAGCAGCCATAAGGAGGACAGGGGGAGCGGCTACACCTTC. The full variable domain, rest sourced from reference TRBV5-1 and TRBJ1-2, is KAGVTQTPRYLIKTRGQQVTLSCSPISGHRSVSWYQQTPGQGLQFLFEYFSETQRNKGNFPGRFSGRQFSNSRSEMNVSTLELGDSALYLCASSHKEDRGSGYTFGSGTRLTVV.